This T cell receptor (beta chain) was sequenced for a study of blood T cells in healthy people across ages. Germline V gene lookup returns CDR1 SGHKS and CDR2 YYEKEE (reference sequence). Trimming cost V 4 bases and J 5 bases, with 10 bases left between them. The CDR3 runs 13 residues. A sample-barcoded 5' primer and a J-beta primer mix were used in a second PCR of roughly 7 to 11 cycles. From the 5' RACE reads, TCRdb called clonotypes with MiXCR, one entry per CDR3 protein. The sample yields over 750,000 distinct CDR3 sequences, around 25% seen once. In terms of origin and age, donors were healthy Caucasian individuals from Russia aged about 6 to 100. Separately, the same data were catalogued under a study of T cells of mothers and their children. That source adds: Mothers yielded over 8 million CDR3 reads, children some 2.9 million each.

The sample was blood. The J gene is TRBJ1-5, the V gene TRBV5-5, with D possibly TRBD1 on 5 matching bases. The sequence was obtained from a boy younger than 18 in good health. The CDR3 DNA is TGTGCCAGCAGCGTGACGGGGGATCAGCCCCAGCATTTT. The encoded protein is CASSVTGDQPQHF.